The clone carrying this TCR beta chain was counted once. Its antigen is unidentified. One junction end disagrees with the germline gene, perhaps due to a read error. The CDR3 sequence is 15 residues long. Germline loops: CDR1 SGHTA, CDR2 FQGNSA. cDNA specific to TCR beta was made from 500 ng of total RNA, with a constant-region primer employed for priming. A slightly modified ARM-PCR protocol with three nested multiplex PCR rounds produced these TCR beta libraries. Primers for the first two PCR rounds were TRBV1-TRBV30 forward primers and a C-beta reverse primer (about 11 cycles per round). MiXCR, applied by TCRdb to the multiplex PCR reads, yields one record per CDR3 protein. The sample has 45,000 to 65,000 distinct CDR3 sequences; roughly 80% are singletons. The source of the sample is a study of tumor-infiltrating lymphocytes in primary liver carcinoma. Whole-study results and caveats: Only about 7-25% of top clones showed up in all five tumor regions. The 250 largest clones made up significantly more of tumor than blood repertoires (p = 0.039).

It was from about 21-30 mg of unsorted bulk tissue that RNA and DNA were co-extracted. Viable tumor cells exceeded 75% in all tumor samples. This receptor was identified in a man aged 40-49 years with primary liver carcinoma and hepatitis B virus infection. This chain uses TRBV7-2 with TRBJ1-1; D is perhaps TRBD1 (5 bases). Material for sequencing was liver tumor tissue from sampling region 5. Subset in this sample: tumor region T5, tumor centre. This chain's CDR3 is CAGSLPRQKNTEAFF. As DNA, the CDR3 is TGTGCCGGCAGCTTGCCGCGACAGAAGAACACTGAAGCTTTCTTT.